This T cell receptor (beta chain) was recovered during a study of long-term antiretroviral therapy in people with HIV. Runs used v3.0 of the immunoSEQ assay and were done at survey level. Repertoires were generated with immunoSEQ multiplex PCR, while TCRdb's copy carries only in-frame clones and drops some. The sample has roughly 30,000 clones, approximately 87% seen once. The sample holds one count of this clone. CDR3 length: 10 residues. V shed 9 bases and J shed 5 bases, with 7 bases lying between them. CDR1 is MNHEY, CDR2 SVGAGI, per germline. The clonotype was recovered from a man in his forties with HIV. The chain couples TRBV6-5 to TRBJ1-1; D is uncertain. This material consisted of unsorted PBMCs, taken 4.8 years after starting antiretroviral therapy. The CDR3 protein is CARLPTEAFF. The DNA of the CDR3 is TGTGCCAGGCTTCCGACTGAAGCTTTCTTT.